This T cell receptor beta chain is drawn from a study of regulatory T cells in long-lasting Graves disease. The germline V gene encodes CDR1 KGHDR and CDR2 SFDVKD. J was trimmed by 7 bases and V by 4 bases; bases with no gene match: 4. The CDR3 loop spans 13 amino acids. The sample's time point: newly diagnosed GD, antithyroid drugs for less than 3 months. The authors made the TCR library using RNA they extracted from PBMCs. Library construction for TCR beta used iRepertoire HTBI primers and Arm-PCR of CDR3 regions. TCRdb redid the calling of the multiplex PCR reads with MiXCR, one entry per CDR3 protein. The repertoire holds approximately 390,000 distinct CDR3 sequences, with 15% to 20% as singletons. This same sample was also taken into another study, of T cells in Graves' hyperthyroidism and ophthalmopathy.

This sequence was found in a woman younger than 35 with Graves disease. Sequences were derived from peripheral blood mononuclear cells (PBMCs), sampled at new diagnosis, from a patient treated with antithyroid drugs. The chain recombines TRBV24-1 with TRBJ1-2, with 8 positions matching TRBD1. The CDR3 is CATSEYDRGGYTF. The CDR3 region has the DNA TGTGCCACCAGTGAATACGACAGGGGTGGCTACACCTTC.